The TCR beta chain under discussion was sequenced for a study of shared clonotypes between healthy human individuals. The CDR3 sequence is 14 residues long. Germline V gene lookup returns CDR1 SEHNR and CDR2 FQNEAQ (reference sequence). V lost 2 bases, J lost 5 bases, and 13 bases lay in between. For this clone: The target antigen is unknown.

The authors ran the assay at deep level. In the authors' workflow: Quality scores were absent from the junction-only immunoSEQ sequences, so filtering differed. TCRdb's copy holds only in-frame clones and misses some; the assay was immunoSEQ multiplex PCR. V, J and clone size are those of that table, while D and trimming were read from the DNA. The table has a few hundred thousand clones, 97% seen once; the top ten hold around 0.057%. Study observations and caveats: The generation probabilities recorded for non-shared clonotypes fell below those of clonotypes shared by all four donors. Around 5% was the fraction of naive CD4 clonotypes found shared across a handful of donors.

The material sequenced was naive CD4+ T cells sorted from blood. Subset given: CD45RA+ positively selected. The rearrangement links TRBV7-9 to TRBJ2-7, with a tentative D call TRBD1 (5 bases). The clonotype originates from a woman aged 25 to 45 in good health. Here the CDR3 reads CASSLFSGWDEQYF. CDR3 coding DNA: TGTGCCAGCAGCTTATTTTCAGGGTGGGACGAGCAGTACTTC.